This T cell receptor (beta chain) was retrieved from a study of T cells in Graves' hyperthyroidism and ophthalmopathy. On the study more broadly: Peripheral blood was obtained at initial diagnosis, preceding any treatment.

The study's findings and limits: Peripheral blood also featured most of the thyroid clonotypes expanded above 0.001.

Template material for amplifying TCR beta CDR3 regions consisted of RNA transcripts. HTBI primers drove first-round RT-PCR of the TCR CDR3. Via MiXCR, TCRdb re-called the multiplex PCR reads, giving one row per CDR3 protein. The table includes approximately 610,000 distinct CDR3 sequences, about 15% detected once. This clonotype was counted ten times or more. Its cognate antigen is unknown. This clonotype originated in a woman in her thirties or forties with Graves' ophthalmopathy. Sequenced sample: blood.

For the CDR3, the DNA is TGCAGTGCTATCCGACAGGGGGCGAACGAGCAGTACTTC. It yields the protein CSAIRQGANEQYF. The V call is TRBV20-1, the J call TRBJ2-7, with TRBD1 matching over 10 bases. This CDR3 is 13 amino acids long. Per the germline V gene, CDR1 is DFQATT and CDR2 is SNEGSKA (reference sequence). Unmatched junction bases numbered 5, after V lost 4 bases and J lost 5 bases.